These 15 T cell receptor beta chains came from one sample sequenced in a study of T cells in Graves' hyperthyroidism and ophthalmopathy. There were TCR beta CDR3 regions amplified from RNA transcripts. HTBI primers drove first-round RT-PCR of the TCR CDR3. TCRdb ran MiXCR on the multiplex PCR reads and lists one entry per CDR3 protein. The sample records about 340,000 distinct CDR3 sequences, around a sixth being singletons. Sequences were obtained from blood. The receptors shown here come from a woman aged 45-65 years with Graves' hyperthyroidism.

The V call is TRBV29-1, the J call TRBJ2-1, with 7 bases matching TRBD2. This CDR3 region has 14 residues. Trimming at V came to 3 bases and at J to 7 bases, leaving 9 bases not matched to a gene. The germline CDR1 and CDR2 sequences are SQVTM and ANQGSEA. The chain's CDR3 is CSVDSAGVYNEQFF. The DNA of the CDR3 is TGCAGCGTTGACTCCGCGGGAGTTTATAATGAGCAGTTCTTC.

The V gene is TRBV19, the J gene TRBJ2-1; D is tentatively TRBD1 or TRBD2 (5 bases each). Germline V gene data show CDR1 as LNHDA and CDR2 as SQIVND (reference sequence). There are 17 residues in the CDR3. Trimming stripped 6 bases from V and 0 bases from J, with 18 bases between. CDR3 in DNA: TGTGCCAGTAGACGGAGGCGAGGGGCCAGCTCCTACAATGAGCAGTTCTTC. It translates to CASRRRRGASSYNEQFF.

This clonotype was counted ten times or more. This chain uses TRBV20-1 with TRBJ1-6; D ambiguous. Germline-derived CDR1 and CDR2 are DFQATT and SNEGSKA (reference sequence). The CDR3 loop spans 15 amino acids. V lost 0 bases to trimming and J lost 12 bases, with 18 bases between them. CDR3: CSARDPPTPPGPLHF. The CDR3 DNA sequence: TGCAGTGCTAGAGATCCTCCGACACCACCAGGACCCCTCCACTTT.

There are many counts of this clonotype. CDR3 region: CASRLAGVYEQYF. CDR3 in DNA: TGTGCCAGCAGACTAGCGGGAGTCTACGAGCAGTACTTC. This chain uses TRBV27 with TRBJ2-7; 11 bases map to TRBD2. V was clipped by 6 bases and J by 3 bases; unmatched bases: 1. Germline CDR1 is MNHEY and CDR2 is SMNVEV (reference sequence). The CDR3 extends over 13 amino acids.

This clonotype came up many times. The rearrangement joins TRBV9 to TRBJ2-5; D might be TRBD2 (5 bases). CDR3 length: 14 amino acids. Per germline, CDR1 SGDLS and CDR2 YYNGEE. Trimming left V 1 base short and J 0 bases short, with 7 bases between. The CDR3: CASSVSGHQETQYF. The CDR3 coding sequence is TGTGCCAGCAGCGTAAGCGGACACCAAGAGACCCAGTACTTC.

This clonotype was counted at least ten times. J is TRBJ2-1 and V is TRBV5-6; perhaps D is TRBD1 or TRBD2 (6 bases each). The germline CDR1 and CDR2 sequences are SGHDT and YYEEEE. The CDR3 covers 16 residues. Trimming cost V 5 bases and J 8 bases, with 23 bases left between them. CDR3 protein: CASSFAGGGLGDEQFF. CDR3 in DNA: TGTGCCAGCAGTTTCGCGGGTGGGGGGCTCGGCGATGAGCAGTTCTTC.

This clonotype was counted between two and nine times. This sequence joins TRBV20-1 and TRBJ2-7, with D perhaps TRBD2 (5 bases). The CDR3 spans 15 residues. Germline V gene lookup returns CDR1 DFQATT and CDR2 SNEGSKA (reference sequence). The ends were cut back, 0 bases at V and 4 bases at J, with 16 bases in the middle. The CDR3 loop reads CSARDLGRGLYEQYF. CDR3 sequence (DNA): TGCAGTGCTAGAGATCTCGGCAGAGGGCTTTACGAGCAGTACTTC.

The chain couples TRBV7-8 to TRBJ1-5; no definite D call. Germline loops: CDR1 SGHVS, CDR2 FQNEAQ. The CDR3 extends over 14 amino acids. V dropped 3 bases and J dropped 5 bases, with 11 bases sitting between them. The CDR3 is CASSFNGRYQPQHF. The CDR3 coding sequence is TGTGCCAGCAGCTTTAATGGACGGTATCAGCCCCAGCATTTT.

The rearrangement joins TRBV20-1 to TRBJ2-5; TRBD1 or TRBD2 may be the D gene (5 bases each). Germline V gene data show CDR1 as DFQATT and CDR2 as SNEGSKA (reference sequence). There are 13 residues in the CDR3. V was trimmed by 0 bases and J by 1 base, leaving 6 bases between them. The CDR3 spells CSAREGPQETQYF. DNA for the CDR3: TGCAGTGCTAGAGAGGGACCCCAAGAGACCCAGTACTTC.

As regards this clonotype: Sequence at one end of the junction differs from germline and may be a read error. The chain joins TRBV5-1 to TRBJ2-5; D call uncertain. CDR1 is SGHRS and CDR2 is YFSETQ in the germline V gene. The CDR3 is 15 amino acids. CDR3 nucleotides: TGTGCCAGCAGCTCGGCCGGTGCGACCCAAGAGACCCAGTACTTC. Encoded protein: CASSSAGATQETQYF.

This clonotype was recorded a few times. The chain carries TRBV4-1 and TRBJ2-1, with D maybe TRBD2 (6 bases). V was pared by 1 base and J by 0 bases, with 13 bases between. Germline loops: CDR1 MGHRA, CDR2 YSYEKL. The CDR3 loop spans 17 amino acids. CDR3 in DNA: TGCGCCAGCAGCCAAGTGACGACTAGTCGCTCCTACAATGAGCAGTTCTTC. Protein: CASSQVTTSRSYNEQFF.

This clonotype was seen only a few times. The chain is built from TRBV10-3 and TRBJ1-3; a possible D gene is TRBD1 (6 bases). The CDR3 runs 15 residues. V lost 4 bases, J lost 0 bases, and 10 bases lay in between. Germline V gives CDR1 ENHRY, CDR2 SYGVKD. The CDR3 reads CAISVGASSGNTIYF. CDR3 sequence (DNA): TGTGCCATCAGTGTGGGGGCGAGCTCTGGAAACACCATATATTTT.

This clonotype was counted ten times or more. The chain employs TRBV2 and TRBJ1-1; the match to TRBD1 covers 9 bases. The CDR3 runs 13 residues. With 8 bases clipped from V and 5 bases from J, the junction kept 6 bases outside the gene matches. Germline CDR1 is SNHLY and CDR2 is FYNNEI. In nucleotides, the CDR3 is TGTGCCAGCTTCGGGACAGGGTGGACTGAAGCTTTCTTT. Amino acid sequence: CASFGTGWTEAFF.

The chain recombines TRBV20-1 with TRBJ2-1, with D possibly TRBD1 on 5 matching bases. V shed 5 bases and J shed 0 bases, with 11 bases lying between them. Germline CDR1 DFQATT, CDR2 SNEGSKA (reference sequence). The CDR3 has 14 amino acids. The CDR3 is CSAGVGHSYNEQFF. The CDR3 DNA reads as TGCAGTGCTGGCGTAGGACACTCCTACAATGAGCAGTTCTTC.

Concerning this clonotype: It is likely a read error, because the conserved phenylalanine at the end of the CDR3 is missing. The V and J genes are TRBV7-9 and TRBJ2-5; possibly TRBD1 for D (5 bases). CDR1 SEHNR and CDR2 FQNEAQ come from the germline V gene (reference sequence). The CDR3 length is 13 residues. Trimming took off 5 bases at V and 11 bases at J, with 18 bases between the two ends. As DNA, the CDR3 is TGTGCCAGCAGCGAACAGGAAAGGGGTGGTCAGTACGTC. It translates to CASSEQERGGQYV.